This TCR beta chain was found in a study of T cells in Graves' hyperthyroidism and ophthalmopathy. At least ten counts were recorded for this clonotype. Those patients with uncontrolled infection, other autoimmune disease, pregnancy or lactation were excluded. The TCR beta CDR3 regions underwent amplification using RNA transcripts as the source. The primer set for the first-round RT-PCR of the TCR CDR3 was HTBI. TCRdb re-called the multiplex PCR reads with MiXCR, one entry per CDR3 protein. The table records hundreds of thousands of distinct CDR3 sequences, 25% of them present only once. Specimen: blood. This TCR derives from a man between 45 and 60 years old with Graves' hyperthyroidism.

CDR3: CATEAGGYEQYF. The CDR3, as DNA: TGTGCTACAGAAGCAGGCGGCTACGAGCAGTACTTC. The chain uses TRBV7-2 and TRBJ2-7, with D hard to call. The CDR3 extends over 12 amino acids. Germline V gene lookup returns CDR1 SGHTA and CDR2 FQGNSA.